This T cell receptor beta chain emerged from a study of shared clonotypes between healthy human individuals. Study conclusions and caveats: Sharing across a handful of donors was seen in 4% to 5% of naive CD4 clonotypes.

Free of recent acute infections or vaccinations, the donors were healthy HIV-negative adults. CD45RA+ naive and CD45RA-negative memory subsets were separated from CD4+ cells. Details on this clone: Its antigen is not known.

Germline V gene data show CDR1 as SEHNR and CDR2 as FQNEAQ (reference sequence). V lost 5 bases and J lost 3; bases outside the gene matches: 13. The CDR3 covers 16 residues. The run depth of the assay was deep. Generated by immunoSEQ multiplex PCR, the TCRdb table keeps only in-frame clones and is missing some. The sample includes more than 150,000 clones, 90% to 95% of them seen just once. The material sequenced was naive CD4+ T cells sorted from blood. As for subset: CD45RA+ positively selected. The chain has TRBV7-9 and TRBJ2-7, with TRBD2 identical over 7 bases. The clonotype originates from a woman younger than 45 in good health. The CDR3 sequence: CASSPQGGLPRYEQYF. The CDR3 nucleotides are TGTGCCAGCAGCCCCCAGGGAGGGCTCCCTCGCTACGAGCAGTACTTC. Variable domain in full (rest from reference TRBV7-9 and TRBJ2-7): DTGVSQNPRHKITKRGQNVTFRCDPISEHNRLYWYRQTLGQGPEFLTYFQNEAQLEKSRLLSDRFSAERPKGSFSTLEIQRTEQGDSAMYLCASSPQGGLPRYEQYFGPGTRLTVT.